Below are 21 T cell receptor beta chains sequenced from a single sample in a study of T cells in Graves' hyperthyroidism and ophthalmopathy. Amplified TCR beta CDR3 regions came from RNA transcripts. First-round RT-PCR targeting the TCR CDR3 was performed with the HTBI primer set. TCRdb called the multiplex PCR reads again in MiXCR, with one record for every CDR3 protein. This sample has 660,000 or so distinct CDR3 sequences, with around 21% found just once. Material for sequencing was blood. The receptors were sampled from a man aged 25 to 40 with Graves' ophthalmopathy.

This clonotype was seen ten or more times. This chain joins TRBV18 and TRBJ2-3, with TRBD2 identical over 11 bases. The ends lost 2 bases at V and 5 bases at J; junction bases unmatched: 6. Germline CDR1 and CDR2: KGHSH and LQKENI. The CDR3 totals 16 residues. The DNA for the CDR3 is TGTGCCAGCTCACCAGAACTAGCGGGAGCCGGAGATACGCAGTATTTT. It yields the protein CASSPELAGAGDTQYF.

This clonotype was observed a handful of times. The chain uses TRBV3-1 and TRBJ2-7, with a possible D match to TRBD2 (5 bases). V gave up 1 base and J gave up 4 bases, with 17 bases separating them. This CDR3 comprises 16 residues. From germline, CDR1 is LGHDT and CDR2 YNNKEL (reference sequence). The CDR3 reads CASSQVPSRVPYEQYF. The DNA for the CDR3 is TGTGCCAGCAGCCAAGTGCCTAGCCGCGTTCCGTACGAGCAGTACTTC.

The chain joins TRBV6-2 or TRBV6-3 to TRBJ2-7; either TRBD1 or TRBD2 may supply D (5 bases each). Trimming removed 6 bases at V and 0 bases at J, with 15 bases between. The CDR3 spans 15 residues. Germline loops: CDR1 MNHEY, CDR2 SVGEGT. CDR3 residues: CASRSSRDHSYEQYF. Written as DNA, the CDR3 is TGTGCCAGCAGGTCAAGCCGGGACCACTCCTACGAGCAGTACTTC.

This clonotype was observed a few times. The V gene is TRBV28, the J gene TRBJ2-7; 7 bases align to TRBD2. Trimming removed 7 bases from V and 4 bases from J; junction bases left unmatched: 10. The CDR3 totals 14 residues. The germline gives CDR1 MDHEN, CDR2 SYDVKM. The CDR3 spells CASNTGGSKYEQYF. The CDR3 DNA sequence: TGTGCCAGCAATACGGGGGGTTCTAAATACGAGCAGTACTTC.

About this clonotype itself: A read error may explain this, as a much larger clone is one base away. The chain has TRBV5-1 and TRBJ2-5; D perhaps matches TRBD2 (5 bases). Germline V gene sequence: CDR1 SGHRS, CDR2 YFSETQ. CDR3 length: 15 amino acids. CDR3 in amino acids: CASSIRSGSGEAQYF. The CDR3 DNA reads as TGCGCCAGCAGCATTCGGTCGGGAAGCGGAGAGGCCCAGTACTTC.

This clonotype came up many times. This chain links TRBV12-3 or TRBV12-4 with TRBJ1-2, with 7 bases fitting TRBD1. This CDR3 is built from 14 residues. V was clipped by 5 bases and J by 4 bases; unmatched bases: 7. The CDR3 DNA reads TGTGCCAGCAGTGAACAGGGGCATGGCTATGGCTACACCTTC. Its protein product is CASSEQGHGYGYTF.

CDR3: CASSPAGAGYNEQFF. CDR3 nucleotides: TGTGCCAGCAGTCCCGCCGGGGCGGGGTACAATGAGCAGTTCTTC. The chain carries TRBV7-3 and TRBJ2-1; tentatively, D is TRBD2 (6 bases). Germline-derived CDR1 and CDR2 are SGHTA and FQGTGA. This CDR3 is built from 15 residues. V was cut by 6 bases and J by 4 bases, with 16 bases left in between.

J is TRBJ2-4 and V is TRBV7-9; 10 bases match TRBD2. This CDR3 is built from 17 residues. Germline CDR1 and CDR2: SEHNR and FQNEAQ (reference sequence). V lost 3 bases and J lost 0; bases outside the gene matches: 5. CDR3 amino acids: CASSFLAGEVAKNIQYF. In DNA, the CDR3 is TGTGCCAGCAGCTTCCTAGCGGGGGAGGTAGCCAAAAACATTCAGTACTTC.

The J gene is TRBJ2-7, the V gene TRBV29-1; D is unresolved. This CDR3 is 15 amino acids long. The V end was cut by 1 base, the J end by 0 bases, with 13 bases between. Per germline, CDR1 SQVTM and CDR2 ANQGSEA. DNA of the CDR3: TGCAGCGTTGAAGGGGGTGCCGCGGCCTCCTACGAGCAGTACTTC. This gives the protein CSVEGGAAASYEQYF.

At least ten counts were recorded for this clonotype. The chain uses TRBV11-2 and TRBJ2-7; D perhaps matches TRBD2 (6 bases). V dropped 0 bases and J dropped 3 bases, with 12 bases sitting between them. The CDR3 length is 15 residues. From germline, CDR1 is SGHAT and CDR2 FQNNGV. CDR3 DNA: TGTGCCAGCAGCTTAGAGGGGGGAGAAGGCTACGAGCAGTACTTC. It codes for CASSLEGGEGYEQYF.

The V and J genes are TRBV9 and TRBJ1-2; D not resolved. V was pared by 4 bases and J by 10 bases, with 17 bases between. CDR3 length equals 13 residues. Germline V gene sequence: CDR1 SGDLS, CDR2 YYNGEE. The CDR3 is CASSRRELPPYTF. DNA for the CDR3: TGTGCCAGCAGCAGGAGGGAACTTCCCCCCTACACCTTC.

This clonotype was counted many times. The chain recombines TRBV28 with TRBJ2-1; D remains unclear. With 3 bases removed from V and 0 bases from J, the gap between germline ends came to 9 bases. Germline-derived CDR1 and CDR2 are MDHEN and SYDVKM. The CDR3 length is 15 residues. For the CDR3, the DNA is TGTGCCAGCAGTTTTGAGGTGAGCTCCTACAATGAGCAGTTCTTC. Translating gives CASSFEVSSYNEQFF.

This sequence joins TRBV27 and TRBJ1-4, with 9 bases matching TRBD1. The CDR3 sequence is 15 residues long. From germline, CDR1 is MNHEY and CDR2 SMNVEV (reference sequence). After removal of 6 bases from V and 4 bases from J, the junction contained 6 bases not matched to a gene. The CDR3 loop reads CASRPRDRVNEKLFF. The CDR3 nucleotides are TGTGCCAGCAGACCTCGGGACAGGGTTAATGAAAAACTGTTTTTT.

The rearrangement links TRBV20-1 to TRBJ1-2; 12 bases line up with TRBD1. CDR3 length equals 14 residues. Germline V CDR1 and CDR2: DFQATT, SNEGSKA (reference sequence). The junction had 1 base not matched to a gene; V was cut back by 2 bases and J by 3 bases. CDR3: CSARRDRGHYGYTF. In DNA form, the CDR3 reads TGCAGTGCTAGACGGGACAGGGGGCACTATGGCTACACCTTC.

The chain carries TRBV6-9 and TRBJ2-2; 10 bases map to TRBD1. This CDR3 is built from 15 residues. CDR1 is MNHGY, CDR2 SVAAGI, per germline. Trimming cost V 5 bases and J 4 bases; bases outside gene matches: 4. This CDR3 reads CASSHGQGVTGELFF. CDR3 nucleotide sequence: TGTGCCAGCAGTCATGGACAGGGGGTCACCGGGGAGCTGTTTTTT.

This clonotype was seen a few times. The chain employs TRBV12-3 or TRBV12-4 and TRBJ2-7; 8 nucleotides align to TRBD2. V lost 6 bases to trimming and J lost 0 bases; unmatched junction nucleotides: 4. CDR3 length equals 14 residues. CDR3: CASSLAGFSYEQYF. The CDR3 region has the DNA TGTGCCAGCAGCCTAGCGGGCTTCTCCTACGAGCAGTACTTC.

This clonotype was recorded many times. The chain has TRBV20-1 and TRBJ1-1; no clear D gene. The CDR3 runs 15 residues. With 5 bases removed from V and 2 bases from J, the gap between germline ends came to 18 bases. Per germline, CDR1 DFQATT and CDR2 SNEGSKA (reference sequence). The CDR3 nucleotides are TGCAGTGCTCCGGGCCGGGAAGGAGGAAACACTGAAGCTTTCTTT. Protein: CSAPGREGGNTEAFF.

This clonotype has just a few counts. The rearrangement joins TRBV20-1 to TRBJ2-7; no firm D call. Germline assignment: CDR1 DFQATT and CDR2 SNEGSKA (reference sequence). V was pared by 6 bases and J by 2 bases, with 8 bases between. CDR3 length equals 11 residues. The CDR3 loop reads CSASSPYEQYF. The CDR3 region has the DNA TGCAGTGCCTCCTCCCCCTACGAGCAGTACTTC.

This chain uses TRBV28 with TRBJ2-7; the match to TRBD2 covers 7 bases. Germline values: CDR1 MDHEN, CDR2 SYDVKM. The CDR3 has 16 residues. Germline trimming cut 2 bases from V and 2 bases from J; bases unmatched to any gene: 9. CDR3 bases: TGTGCCAGCAGTTTAGGGGGAGGCGGGAGTCCCTACGAGCAGTACTTC. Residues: CASSLGGGGSPYEQYF.

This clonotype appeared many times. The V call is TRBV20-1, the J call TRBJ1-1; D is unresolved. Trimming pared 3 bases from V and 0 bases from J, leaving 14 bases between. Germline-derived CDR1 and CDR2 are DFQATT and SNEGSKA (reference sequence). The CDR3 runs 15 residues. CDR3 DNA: TGCAGTGCTAGGGTAGGTCCCGCCATGAACACTGAAGCTTTCTTT. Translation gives CSARVGPAMNTEAFF.

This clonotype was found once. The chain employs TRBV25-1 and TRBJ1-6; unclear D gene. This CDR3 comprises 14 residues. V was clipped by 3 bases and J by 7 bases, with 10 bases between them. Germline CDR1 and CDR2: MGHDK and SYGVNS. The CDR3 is CASSDRSGNSPLHF. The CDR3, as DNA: TGTGCCAGCAGTGATCGGTCGGGGAATTCACCCCTCCACTTT.